This T cell receptor (beta chain) was recovered during a study of follicular helper T cells after annual influenza vaccination. Study-wide background: For some subjects, blood spans the 2013-2014, 2014-2015 and 2015-2016 annual vaccinations.

Study findings and constraints: Recurrent ICOS+CD38+ cTfh clonotypes included tetramer and AIM influenza-specific ones.

Time point meaning: 2015-2016 season, pre-vaccination. Per time point, roughly 35-100 mL of blood was sampled. Profiling relied on immunoSEQ multiplex PCR, and the TCRdb table lists in-frame clones only, not all of them. The data contain about 9,200 clones, roughly 80% of them singletons. Of note for this clone: Its antigen is currently unknown.

The sample here was CXCR5+ CD38- circulating T follicular helper cells from blood, taken on the day of influenza vaccination. Stated subset: circulating Tfh, non-naive CD4+CXCR5+PD-1+ (ICOS+CD38+ or ICOS-CD38-). The TCR was taken from an adult who received the influenza vaccine.

The CDR3 region has the DNA TGTGCCAGCACCGAAAATTGGGGGAACACTGAAGCTTTCTTT. The encoded protein is CASTENWGNTEAFF. The rearrangement links TRBV5-8 to TRBJ1-1; no definite D call. V lost 6 bases to trimming and J lost 1 base, with 13 bases between them. Germline lookup yields CDR1 SGHTS and CDR2 YDEGEE. The CDR3 runs to 14 residues.